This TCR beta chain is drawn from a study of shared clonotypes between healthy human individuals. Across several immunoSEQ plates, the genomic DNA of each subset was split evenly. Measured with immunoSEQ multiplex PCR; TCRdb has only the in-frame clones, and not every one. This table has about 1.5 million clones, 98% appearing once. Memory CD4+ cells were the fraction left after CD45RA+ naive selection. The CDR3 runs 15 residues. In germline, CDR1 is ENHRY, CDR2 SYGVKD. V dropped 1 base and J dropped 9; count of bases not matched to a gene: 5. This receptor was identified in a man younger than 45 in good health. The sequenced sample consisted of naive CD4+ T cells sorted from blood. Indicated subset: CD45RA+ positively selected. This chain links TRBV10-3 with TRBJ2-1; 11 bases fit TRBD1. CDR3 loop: CAISEFGQGAGEQFF. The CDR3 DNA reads TGTGCCATCAGTGAGTTCGGACAGGGGGCCGGTGAGCAGTTCTTC.